The rows below give T cell receptor beta chains drawn from one sample of a study of blood T cell repertoires in COVID-19. Sequencing was performed with immunoSEQ multiplex PCR; in TCRdb, only in-frame clones are kept and a portion is missing. Of some 90,000 clones in the sample, about 89% are singletons; the top ten hold roughly 4%. The sample taken for sequencing was peripheral blood. The receptor source for this set is a woman aged 45-59 years in a cohort sampled during active COVID-19. Each CDR3 is given with its conserved first and last residue. D genes are given only for firm matches. Clone size, where shown, is once, few, many, or a class for clones that have expanded.

D	J	size	V	CDR3	DNA
TRBD1	TRBJ2-7	.	TRBV10-3	CAIKDGTGKGEQYF	TGTGCCATCAAGGACGGGACAGGGAAGGGTGAGCAGTACTTC
.	TRBJ2-5	.	TRBV28	CASIHGTSQETQYF	TGTGCCAGCATACACGGGACTTCCCAAGAGACCCAGTACTTC
.	TRBJ1-1	.	TRBV4-1	CASSQDQGTEAFF	TGCGCCAGCAGCCAAGATCAGGGCACTGAAGCTTTCTTT
.	TRBJ1-1	.	TRBV18	CASSLGGRTEAFF	TGTGCCAGCTCCCTGGGGGGGCGAACTGAAGCTTTCTTT
.	TRBJ2-1	.	TRBV10-1	CASSESGARGEQFF	TGCGCCAGCAGTGAGTCGGGGGCTAGAGGTGAGCAGTTCTTC
TRBD2	TRBJ2-3	once	TRBV10-1	CASSPGLAGFTDTQYF	TGCGCCAGCAGCCCGGGACTAGCGGGATTCACAGATACGCAGTATTTT
TRBD1	TRBJ1-6	.	TRBV7-9	CASSSPPGTGKSPLHF	TGTGCCAGCAGTTCTCCCCCCGGGACAGGGAAGTCACCCCTCCACTTT
.	TRBJ1-2	.	TRBV19	CASSEDGQSNYGYTF	TGTGCCAGTAGTGAAGACGGACAGTCTAACTATGGCTACACCTTC
.	TRBJ2-2	.	TRBV4-1	CASSARGGELFF	TGCGCCAGCAGCGCACGGGGCGGGGAGCTGTTTTTT
TRBD2	TRBJ2-5	.	TRBV5-8	CASSSGLAGALNLETQYF	TGTGCCAGCAGCTCGGGACTAGCGGGGGCGCTCAACCTAGAGACCCAGTACTTC
.	TRBJ2-4	.	TRBV6-2/TRBV6-3	CASSQTGAKNIQYF	TGTGCCAGCAGCCAGACAGGTGCCAAAAACATTCAGTACTTC
.	TRBJ1-1	.	TRBV28	CASSPRGTLMNTEAFF	TGTGCCAGCAGCCCCAGGGGCACCCTAATGAACACTGAAGCTTTCTTT
TRBD2	TRBJ2-1	.	TRBV18	CASSPSGGNEQFF	TGTGCCAGCTCACCTAGCGGGGGAAATGAGCAGTTCTTC
.	TRBJ1-3	.	TRBV29-1	CSVRDNAGNTIYF	TGCAGCGTACGGGACAACGCGGGAAACACCATATATTTT
TRBD1	TRBJ2-5	.	TRBV5-4	CASSRGGTGGRETQYF	TGTGCCAGCAGCCGAGGGGGGACAGGGGGCCGGGAGACCCAGTACTTC
TRBD1	TRBJ1-1	.	TRBV19	CASRYRGQNTEAFF	TGTGCCAGTAGATACAGGGGACAGAACACTGAAGCTTTCTTT
TRBD1	TRBJ2-5	.	TRBV5-4	CASRPTGAETQYF	TGTGCCAGCAGGCCGACAGGGGCAGAGACCCAGTACTTC
TRBD1	TRBJ1-2	.	TRBV2	CASSSQGEGYGYTF	TGTGCCAGCAGCTCCCAGGGGGAAGGCTATGGCTACACCTTC
.	TRBJ1-1	.	TRBV25-1	CASSVGVSPNTEAFF	TGTGCCAGCAGTGTCGGGGTTTCTCCGAACACTGAAGCTTTCTTT
.	TRBJ1-5	.	TRBV20-1	CSASSGRVGIGPQHF	TGCAGTGCTAGTTCCGGCAGGGTGGGAATTGGGCCCCAGCATTTT
.	TRBJ2-4	.	TRBV3-1/TRBV3-2	CASSPLAEPSDIQYF	TGTGCCAGCAGCCCCTTAGCGGAGCCCTCTGACATTCAGTACTTC
TRBD1	TRBJ2-7	.	TRBV19	CASTRTGATYEQYF	TGTGCCAGTACCCGGACAGGGGCTACCTACGAGCAGTACTTC
.	TRBJ2-3	.	TRBV6-1	CASSDLGRTSTDTQYF	TGTGCCAGCAGTGACCTCGGCAGGACTAGCACAGATACGCAGTATTTT
TRBD2	TRBJ2-1	.	TRBV5-1	CASRFTSGDYNEQFF	TGCGCCAGCCGCTTCACTAGCGGGGACTACAATGAGCAGTTCTTC
TRBD1	TRBJ2-4	.	TRBV28	CASMRGPAKNIQYF	TGTGCCAGCATGAGGGGGCCGGCCAAAAACATTCAGTACTTC
TRBD1	TRBJ1-1	few	TRBV7-9	CAGGQGGTEAFF	TGTGCCGGGGGACAGGGCGGCACTGAAGCTTTCTTT
.	TRBJ1-2	.	TRBV12-3/TRBV12-4	CASSLFYGYTF	TGTGCCAGCAGTCTCTTCTATGGCTACACCTTC
.	TRBJ1-1	few	TRBV7-9	CASSVLETEAFF	TGTGCCAGCAGCGTCCTTGAGACTGAAGCTTTCTTT
.	TRBJ2-3	once	TRBV27	CASSPGIAATQYF	TGTGCCAGCAGCCCCGGAATAGCGGCTACGCAGTATTTT
.	TRBJ2-7	.	TRBV7-2	CASSRTAAYEQYF	TGTGCCAGCAGCCGGACAGCAGCCTACGAGCAGTACTTC
.	TRBJ2-5	.	TRBV3-1/TRBV3-2	CASSQGYTGETQYF	TGTGCCAGCAGCCAAGGTTATACGGGAGAGACCCAGTACTTC
TRBD1	TRBJ1-6	.	TRBV5-1	CASSPGGQGESYNSPLHF	TGCGCCAGCAGCCCGGGAGGACAGGGGGAATCCTATAATTCACCCCTCCACTTT
.	TRBJ2-5	.	TRBV18	CASSPGPQETQYF	TGTGCCAGCTCACCGGGGCCCCAAGAGACCCAGTACTTC
.	TRBJ2-2	.	TRBV11-3	CASSPPDPGTGELFF	TGTGCCAGCAGCCCTCCCGATCCAGGGACCGGGGAGCTGTTTTTT
TRBD2	TRBJ2-1	.	TRBV20-1	CSASVTSGGLGEQFF	TGCAGTGCTAGTGTCACTAGCGGGGGGCTCGGGGAGCAGTTCTTC
TRBD2	TRBJ2-6	.	TRBV6-6	CASSPRGGRSGANVLTF	TGTGCCAGCAGTCCCCGGGGGGGGAGAAGTGGGGCCAACGTCCTGACTTTC